This section outlines one T cell receptor beta chain sequence together with its context. Its cognate antigen is unknown. The repertoire was sequenced with immunoSEQ multiplex PCR; TCRdb's copy has only in-frame clones and lacks some. The table includes over 5,500 clones, roughly half detected once. The sample is drawn from a study of CD4+ T cells in melanoma. Study results and caveats: In melanoma, neoantigen-specific CD4+ T cells reportedly differed in differentiation state. A reported correlation linked neoantigen-specific CD4+ T cells to CD8+, macrophage and B cell function.

This CDR3 has 14 residues. Germline CDR1 SNHLY, CDR2 FYNNEI. The V and J ends lost 7 bases and 4 bases respectively, with 15 bases between them. The gene calls are TRBV2 and TRBJ2-3; D perhaps matches TRBD2 (6 bases). The sequence came from a human donor with melanoma. The sample consisted of cells from a culture (not recorded whether cultured in vitro). This chain's CDR3 is CASKKGGAADTQYF. The DNA of the CDR3 is TGTGCCAGCAAAAAAGGAGGGGCGGCAGATACGCAGTATTTT. The full variable domain, completed using reference TRBV2 and TRBJ2-3, is EPEVTQTPSHQVTQMGQEVILRCVPISNHLYFYWYRQILGQKVEFLVSFYNNEISEKSEIFDDQFSVERPDGSNFTLKIRSTKLEDSAMYFCASKKGGAADTQYFGPGTRLTVL.